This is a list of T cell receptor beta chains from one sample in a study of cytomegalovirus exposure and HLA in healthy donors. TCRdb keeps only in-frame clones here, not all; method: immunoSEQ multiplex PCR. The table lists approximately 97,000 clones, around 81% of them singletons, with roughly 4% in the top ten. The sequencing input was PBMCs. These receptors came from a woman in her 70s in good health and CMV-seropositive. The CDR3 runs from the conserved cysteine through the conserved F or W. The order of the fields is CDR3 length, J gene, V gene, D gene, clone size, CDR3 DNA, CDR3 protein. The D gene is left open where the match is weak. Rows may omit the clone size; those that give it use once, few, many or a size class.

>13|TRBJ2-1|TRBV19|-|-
TGTGCCAGTAGTACTTATAAGGGGCATGAGCAGTTCTTC
CASSTYKGHEQFF
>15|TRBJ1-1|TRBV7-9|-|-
TGTGCCAGCAGCTTAGCCCCGGGTACTAACACTGAAGCTTTCTTT
CASSLAPGTNTEAFF
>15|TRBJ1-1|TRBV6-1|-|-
TGTGCCAGCAGTGATTGGGCAGGCATGAACACTGAAGCTTTCTTT
CASSDWAGMNTEAFF
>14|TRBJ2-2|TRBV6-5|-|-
TGTGCCAGCAGTTACTCCGGGACAACCGGGGAGCTGTTTTTT
CASSYSGTTGELFF
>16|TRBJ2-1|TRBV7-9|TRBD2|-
TGTTCCAGCAGCTCTACTAGCGGACAGTCCTACAATGAGCAGTTCTTC
CSSSSTSGQSYNEQFF
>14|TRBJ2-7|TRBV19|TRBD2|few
TGTGCCAGTAGTGTGATCGCGGGAGTCCACGAGCAGTACTTC
CASSVIAGVHEQYF
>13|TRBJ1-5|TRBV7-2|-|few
TGTGCCAGCAGCTTAGACCCGGGGCAGCCCCAGCATTTT
CASSLDPGQPQHF
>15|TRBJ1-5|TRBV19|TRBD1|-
TGTGCCGGGTTATCCCGGGACAGGGGGAATCAGCCCCAGCATTTT
CAGLSRDRGNQPQHF
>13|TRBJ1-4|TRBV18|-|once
TGTGCCAGCTCACTCAAAAGGGGGGAAAAACTGTTTTTT
CASSLKRGEKLFF
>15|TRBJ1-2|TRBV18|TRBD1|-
TGTGCCAGCTCACCAGGGACAGGGAGAAGCTATGGCTACACCTTC
CASSPGTGRSYGYTF
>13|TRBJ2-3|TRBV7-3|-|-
TGTGCCAGCAGCTTAGGGTGGGAGGATACGCAGTATTTT
CASSLGWEDTQYF
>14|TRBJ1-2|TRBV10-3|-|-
TGTGCCATCAGTTCCCGGCCCGGGGACTATGGCTACACCTTC
CAISSRPGDYGYTF
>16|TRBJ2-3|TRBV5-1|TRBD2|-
TGCGCCAGCAGCCCCTTAGCGGGCCTAAGCACAGATACGCAGTATTTT
CASSPLAGLSTDTQYF
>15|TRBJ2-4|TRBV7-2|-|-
TGTGCCAGCAGCGCAGGGTTCCCAGGCAAAAACATTCAGTACTTC
CASSAGFPGKNIQYF
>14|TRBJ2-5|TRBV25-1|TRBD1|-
TGTGCCAGCAGTCATACAGGGGGCCGGGAGACCCAGTACTTC
CASSHTGGRETQYF
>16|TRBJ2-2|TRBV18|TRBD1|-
TGTGCCAGCTCACCGCCGCGGGACAGGGATCCCGGGGAGCTGTTTTTT
CASSPPRDRDPGELFF
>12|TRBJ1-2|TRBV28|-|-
TGTGCCAGCAGCCCAGGGGAATCTGGCTACACCTTC
CASSPGESGYTF
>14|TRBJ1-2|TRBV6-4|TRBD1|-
TGTGCCAGCAGTGATTCCCAGGGGGCGAACGGCTACACCTTC
CASSDSQGANGYTF
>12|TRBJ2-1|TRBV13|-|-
TGTGCCAGCACCTGGCGGGACAATGAGCAGTTCTTC
CASTWRDNEQFF
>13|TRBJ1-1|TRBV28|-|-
TGTGCCAGCAGCGAAGGACAGAACACTGAAGCTTTCTTT
CASSEGQNTEAFF
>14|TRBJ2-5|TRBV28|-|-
TGTGCCAGCAGTCAAACAGCCCCCATTAGAGCCCAGTACTTC
CASSQTAPIRAQYF
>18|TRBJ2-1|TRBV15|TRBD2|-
TGTGCCACCAGCGTCTCAGAAACGGGAGGCCTTTCCTACAATGAGCAGTTCTTC
CATSVSETGGLSYNEQFF
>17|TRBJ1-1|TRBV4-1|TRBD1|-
TGCGCCAGCAGCCAAGATCGCACCGGGACAGGGGACACTGAAGCTTTCTTT
CASSQDRTGTGDTEAFF
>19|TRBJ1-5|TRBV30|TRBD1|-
TGTGCCTGGAGTCTCCGGGACAGGGGCGGTCTTGTGAGCAATCAGCCCCAGCATTTT
CAWSLRDRGGLVSNQPQHF
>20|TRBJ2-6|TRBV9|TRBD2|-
TGTGCCAGCAGCGACCGGACTAGCGGGAGCCATTTCTCTGGGGCCAACGTCCTGACTTTC
CASSDRTSGSHFSGANVLTF
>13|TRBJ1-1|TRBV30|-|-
TGTGCCTGGAGTGGGCGGGGAAAAGCTGAAGCTTTCTTT
CAWSGRGKAEAFF
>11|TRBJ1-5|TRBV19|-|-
TGTGCCACAGGAACTAATCAGCCCCAGCATTTT
CATGTNQPQHF
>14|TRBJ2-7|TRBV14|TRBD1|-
TGTGCCAGCAGCCTTAGACAGGGGATCGGCGAGCAGTACTTC
CASSLRQGIGEQYF
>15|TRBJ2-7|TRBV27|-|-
TGTGCCAGCAGTCCCTCCGTAACGGGCTCCTACGAGCAGTACTTC
CASSPSVTGSYEQYF
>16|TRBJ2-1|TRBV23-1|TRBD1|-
TGCGCCAGCAGTCAACCCGGGACAGGGGACTACAATGAGCAGTTCTTC
CASSQPGTGDYNEQFF
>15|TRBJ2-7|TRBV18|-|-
TGTGCCAGCTCACCACCTGGACGGGATAGTTACGAGCAGTACTTC
CASSPPGRDSYEQYF
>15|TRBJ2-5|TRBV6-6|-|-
TGTGCCAGCAGTTACTCGACTATGACCCAAGAGACCCAGTACTTC
CASSYSTMTQETQYF
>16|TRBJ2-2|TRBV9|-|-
TGTGCCAGCAGTCCTTCTCCAGGCAGCAACACCGGGGAGCTGTTTTTT
CASSPSPGSNTGELFF
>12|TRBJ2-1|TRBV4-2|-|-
TGTGCCAGCAGCCAAGGGCACAATGAGCAGTTCTTC
CASSQGHNEQFF
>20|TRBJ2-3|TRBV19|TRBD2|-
TGTGCCAGTAGTAGGGGGAGACTAGCGGGACCTGGTATAGACACAGATACGCAGTATTTT
CASSRGRLAGPGIDTDTQYF
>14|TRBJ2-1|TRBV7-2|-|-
TGTGCCAGCAGCCCCAGGCTCAACTACAATGAGCAGTTCTTC
CASSPRLNYNEQFF
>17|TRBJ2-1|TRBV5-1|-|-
TGCGCCAGCAGCTTGGGGGGCTCAAAGGGCTCCTACAATGAGCAGTTCTTC
CASSLGGSKGSYNEQFF
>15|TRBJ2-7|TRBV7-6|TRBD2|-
TGTGCCAGCAGCTTTTGTTGTGGGAGGGGATACGAGCAGTACTTC
CASSFCCGRGYEQYF
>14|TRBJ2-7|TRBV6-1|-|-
TGTGCCAGCAGTGAGAAAACAGGGATTAACGAGCAGTACTTC
CASSEKTGINEQYF
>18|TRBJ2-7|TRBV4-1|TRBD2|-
TGCGCCAGCAGCCCCAGTCCCCTCACTAGCGGAGCCCATGTGGAGCAGTACTTC
CASSPSPLTSGAHVEQYF
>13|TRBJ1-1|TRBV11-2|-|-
TGTGCCAGCAGCTTAATCCAGAACACTGAAGCTTTCTTT
CASSLIQNTEAFF
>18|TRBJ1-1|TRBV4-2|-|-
TGTGCCAGCAGCCAAGATAGTACGGGAGGAGCCCAGAACACTGAAGCTTTCTTT
CASSQDSTGGAQNTEAFF
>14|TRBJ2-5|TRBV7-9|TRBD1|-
TGTGCCAGCCAGTGGACAGGGGGTCCTCGGGAGCAGTACTTC
CASQWTGGPREQYF
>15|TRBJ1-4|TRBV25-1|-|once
TGTGCCAGCATGGGGCCGGTTTGGCCGGTTGAAAAACTGTTTTTT
CASMGPVWPVEKLFF
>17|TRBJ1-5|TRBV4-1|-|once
TGCGCCAGCAGCCAAGGGGTCACAGGACAGTTCAATCAGCCCCAGCATTTT
CASSQGVTGQFNQPQHF